Below, 8 T cell receptor beta chains from the same sample are listed, as sequenced in a study of T-cell memory formation after mild COVID-19. TCRdb independently ran MiXCR on the 5' RACE reads; one entry per CDR3 protein. The sample consists of hundreds of thousands of distinct CDR3 sequences, approximately 15% of them appearing once. The sample comprised PBMCs or a T cell subset sorted from them (not recorded which). All receptors derive from a man younger than 30 who had mild COVID-19 (a few samples of this study predate the infection). Cell type and time point are not known.

The gene calls are TRBV19 and TRBJ1-1; D gene unclear. V lost 3 bases and J 2 bases, leaving 10 bases between the germline ends. Germline-derived CDR1 and CDR2 are LNHDA and SQIVND (reference sequence). This CDR3 region has 14 residues. CDR3 in amino acids: CASSMTQTNTEAFF. The CDR3 bases are TGTGCCAGTAGTATGACCCAAACCAACACTGAAGCTTTCTTT.

This clonotype has a handful of counts. The V call is TRBV12-3 or TRBV12-4, the J call TRBJ1-4, with D maybe TRBD1 (5 bases). The germline V and J ends were trimmed by 0 bases and 8 bases, with 13 bases remaining between them. The CDR3 is 15 residues long. In DNA form, the CDR3 reads TGTGCCAGCAGTTTAGCTACAGGCCCCCGGGAAAAACTGTTTTTT. Translation: CASSLATGPREKLFF.

This clonotype turned up a few times. V and J are TRBV10-3 and TRBJ1-1; the D is unclear. The V gene lost 6 bases and the J gene lost 0 bases, with 8 bases spanning the gap. Germline CDR1 and CDR2: ENHRY and SYGVKD. The length of the CDR3 is 13 residues. The CDR3 reads CAIRPELNTEAFF. The DNA for the CDR3 is TGTGCCATCAGGCCGGAGTTGAACACTGAAGCTTTCTTT.

At least ten counts were recorded for this clonotype. The chain employs TRBV7-2 and TRBJ2-3, with D possibly matching TRBD1 (6 bases). The CDR3 contains 14 residues. V lost 1 base and J lost 5, with 10 bases in between. Germline values: CDR1 SGHTA, CDR2 FQGNSA. CDR3 region: CASSLGGLKDTQYF. As DNA, the CDR3 is TGTGCCAGCAGCTTAGGGGGGCTTAAAGATACGCAGTATTTT.

A few counts support this clonotype. The chain joins TRBV4-1 to TRBJ2-1, with unresolved D. Germline CDR1 MGHRA, CDR2 YSYEKL. The germline V and J ends were trimmed by 0 bases and 0 bases, with 9 bases remaining between them. The CDR3 loop spans 16 amino acids. In nucleotides, the CDR3 is TGCGCCAGCAGCCAAGATGCCCGCAGCTCCTACAATGAGCAGTTCTTC. It yields the protein CASSQDARSSYNEQFF.

This rearrangement joins TRBV12-3 or TRBV12-4 to TRBJ2-3; D might be TRBD1 or TRBD2, each matching 6 bases. The CDR3 is 15 residues long. Trimming pared 6 bases from V and 3 bases from J, leaving 16 bases between. The CDR3 region is CASSSVRGHTDTQYF. In DNA, the CDR3 is TGTGCCAGCAGCTCCGTACGGGGGCATACAGATACGCAGTATTTT.

The chain uses TRBV12-2 and TRBJ2-4; the D segment call TRBD1 is taken from the table without a DNA check. TRBV12-2 is a listed pseudogene. The CDR3 has 15 amino acids. DNA for the CDR3: TGTGCAAGTCGCTCCGGGGGGGCTACCAAAAACATTCAGTACTTC. Protein: CASRSGGATKNIQYF.

A few counts support this clonotype. The rearrangement uses TRBV19 and TRBJ1-4; weak D call: TRBD1 (5 bases). CDR1 is LNHDA and CDR2 is SQIVND in the germline V gene (reference sequence). The germline V and J ends were trimmed by 9 bases and 7 bases, with 15 bases remaining between them. CDR3 size: 13 residues. The CDR3 here is CASTSGFFEKLFF. The CDR3 region has the DNA TGTGCCAGCACATCAGGGTTTTTTGAAAAACTGTTTTTT.